This T cell receptor (beta chain) was found in a study of CD8+CD57+ T cells in acquired aplastic anemia. Across the whole study: Recorded DNA amounts for sorted CD4+ and CD8+ cells had an average of approximately 3 ug.

This CDR3 contains 16 residues. Germline values: CDR1 LNHDA, CDR2 SQIVND (reference sequence). V gave up 2 bases and J gave up 6 bases; unmatched junction bases: 13. Individuals selected for sequencing had exhibited CD8+CD57+ cell expansion on flow cytometry. Severe acquired aplastic anemia was present in all patients. Patients were treatment-naive when blood was sampled. Study-wide results and limits: Patients and controls turned out to have 25 to 30 CD8+ CDR3 sequences in common.

The use of genomic DNA as template underpinned the TCR beta VDJ and CDR3 profiling. TCRdb re-called the reads through MiXCR, storing one row per CDR3 protein. This table holds 160,000 or so distinct CDR3 sequences, roughly 48% found once. There are many counts of this clonotype. What it binds is unknown. The sample comprised sorted CD4+, CD8+, or CD8+CD57+ T cells (not recorded which) from PBMCs. The rearrangement uses TRBV19 and TRBJ2-7, with 7 bases matching TRBD2. This sequence originates from a human donor with aplastic anemia. CDR3 in amino acids: CASSIRIAGAFSEQYF. For the CDR3, the DNA is TGTGCCAGTAGTATACGGATTGCGGGAGCCTTCTCCGAGCAGTACTTC. The whole variable domain, remainder taken from reference TRBV19 and TRBJ2-7, is DGGITQSPKYLFRKEGQNVTLSCEQNLNHDAMYWYRQDPGQGLRLIYYSQIVNDFQKGDIAEGYSVSREKKESFPLTVTSAQKNPTAFYLCASSIRIAGAFSEQYFGPGTRLTVT.